Below, 8 T cell receptor beta chains from the same sample are listed, as sequenced in a study of Graves' ophthalmopathy and Graves' hyperthyroidism. The authors amplified TCR beta CDR3 regions from RNA transcripts. HTBI primers served in a first-round RT-PCR, which a second-round multiplex PCR followed. TCRdb independently ran MiXCR on the multiplex PCR reads; one entry per CDR3 protein. The sample lists 20,000 to 30,000 distinct CDR3 sequences, around 50% occurring once. The sequenced sample consisted of peripheral blood. The receptor set was obtained from an adult woman with stable Graves' hyperthyroidism.

This clonotype was seen repeatedly, ten times or more. This sequence joins TRBV19 and TRBJ1-2; D unclear. The germline CDR1 and CDR2 sequences are LNHDA and SQIVND (reference sequence). The CDR3 runs 14 residues. Trimming stripped 5 bases from V and 8 bases from J, with 18 bases between. The CDR3 loop reads CASSLGFQSSGYTF. DNA of the CDR3: TGTGCCAGTAGTCTGGGTTTCCAGAGTAGCGGCTACACCTTC.

V is TRBV2 and J is TRBJ2-5; 9 bases agree with TRBD1. The CDR3 consists of 15 residues. The ends lost 6 bases at V and 0 bases at J; junction bases unmatched: 5. The V gene's germline CDR1 is SNHLY and CDR2 FYNNEI. CDR3 sequence: CASRGQGQYQETQYF. Written as DNA, the CDR3 is TGTGCCAGCAGGGGACAGGGACAGTACCAAGAGACCCAGTACTTC.

The table lists this clonotype with many counts. The rearrangement uses TRBV6-4 and TRBJ1-2; the match to TRBD1 covers 7 bases. The CDR3 totals 14 residues. Germline V gene lookup returns CDR1 MRHNA and CDR2 SNTAGT. V lost 5 bases to trimming and J lost 4 bases; unmatched junction nucleotides: 7. The CDR3 is CASSSGTESYGYTF. As DNA, the CDR3 is TGTGCCAGCAGTTCCGGGACAGAGAGCTATGGCTACACCTTC.

This clonotype was detected ten times or more. The chain combines TRBV4-2 with TRBJ2-1; D call uncertain. This CDR3 is built from 17 residues. Germline V gene sequence: CDR1 LGHNA, CDR2 YNFKEQ. V dropped 0 bases and J dropped 3 bases, with 15 bases sitting between them. The CDR3 region is CASSQESQSAFYNEQFF. The DNA of the CDR3 is TGTGCCAGCAGCCAAGAGTCCCAGTCTGCTTTCTACAATGAGCAGTTCTTC.

With regard to this clonotype: A read error may produce the germline difference seen at one junction end. This rearrangement joins TRBV4-1 to TRBJ2-3, with TRBD2 identical over 9 bases. Germline V CDR1 and CDR2: MGHRA, YSYEKL. CDR3 size: 15 residues. This CDR3 reads CASGQASGMSDTQYF. CDR3 nucleotides: TGCGCCAGCGGCCAAGCTAGCGGGATGTCAGATACGCAGTATTTT.

The chain employs TRBV20-1 and TRBJ2-7, with D perhaps matching TRBD1 or TRBD2 (5 bases each). This CDR3 is 15 amino acids long. Germline lookup yields CDR1 DFQATT and CDR2 SNEGSKA (reference sequence). V was trimmed by 6 bases and J by 2 bases, leaving 20 bases between them. The CDR3 region is CSAIRVTGLTYEQYF. CDR3 coding DNA: TGCAGTGCCATCAGGGTGACGGGGCTTACCTACGAGCAGTACTTC.

The chain joins TRBV6-5 to TRBJ2-7, with 7 bases identical to TRBD1. The germline V gene has CDR1 MNHEY and CDR2 SVGAGI. Trimming cost V 3 bases and J 6 bases; bases outside gene matches: 2. There are 12 residues in the CDR3. CDR3 protein: CASSYRTGEQYF. Here the CDR3 DNA reads TGTGCCAGCAGTTATAGGACAGGCGAGCAGTACTTC.

A few counts support this clonotype. The chain has TRBV2 and TRBJ2-5; D gene ambiguous. The germline V gene encodes CDR1 SNHLY and CDR2 FYNNEI. This CDR3 comprises 13 residues. Trimming cost V 10 bases and J 1 base, with 13 bases left between them. In DNA, the CDR3 is TGTGCCACCTCCTTCCGATTCCAAGAGACCCAGTACTTC. It codes for CATSFRFQETQYF.